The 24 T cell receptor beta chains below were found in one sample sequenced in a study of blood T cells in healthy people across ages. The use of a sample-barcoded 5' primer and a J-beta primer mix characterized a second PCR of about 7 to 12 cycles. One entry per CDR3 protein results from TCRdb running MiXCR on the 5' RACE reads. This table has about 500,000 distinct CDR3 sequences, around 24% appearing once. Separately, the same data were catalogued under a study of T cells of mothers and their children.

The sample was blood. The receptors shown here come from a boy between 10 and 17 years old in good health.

The CDR3 here is CASSPRTGSWNEQFF. In nucleotides, the CDR3 is TGTGCCAGCAGCCCAAGGACGGGATCATGGAATGAGCAGTTCTTC. This sequence joins TRBV7-9 and TRBJ2-1; D may be TRBD2 (5 bases). The CDR3 extends over 15 amino acids. V was clipped by 5 bases and J by 7 bases, with 18 bases between them. Per germline, CDR1 SEHNR and CDR2 FQNEAQ (reference sequence). Combining the CDR3 with reference TRBV7-9 and TRBJ2-1 gives the whole variable domain DTGVSQNPRHKITKRGQNVTFRCDPISEHNRLYWYRQTLGQGPEFLTYFQNEAQLEKSRLLSDRFSAERPKGSFSTLEIQRTEQGDSAMYLCASSPRTGSWNEQFFGPGTRLTVL.

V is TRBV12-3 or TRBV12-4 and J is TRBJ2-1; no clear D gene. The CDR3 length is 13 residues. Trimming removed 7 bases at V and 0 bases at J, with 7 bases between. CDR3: CASNNSSYNEQFF. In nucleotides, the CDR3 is TGTGCCAGCAACAACAGCTCCTACAATGAGCAGTTCTTC.

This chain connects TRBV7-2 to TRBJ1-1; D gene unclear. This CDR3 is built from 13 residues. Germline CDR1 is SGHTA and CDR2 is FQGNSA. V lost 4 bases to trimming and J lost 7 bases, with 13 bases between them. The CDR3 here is CASSSRRENEAFF. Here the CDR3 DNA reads TGTGCCAGCAGCTCCAGACGGGAGAATGAAGCTTTCTTT.

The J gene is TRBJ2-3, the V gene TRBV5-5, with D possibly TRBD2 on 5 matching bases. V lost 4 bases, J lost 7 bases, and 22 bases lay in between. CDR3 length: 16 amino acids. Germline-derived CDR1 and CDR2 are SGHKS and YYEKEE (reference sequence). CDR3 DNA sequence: TGTGCCAGCAGCCCCCCCGGGATACGTCTTTTAAATACGCAGTATTTT. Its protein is CASSPPGIRLLNTQYF.

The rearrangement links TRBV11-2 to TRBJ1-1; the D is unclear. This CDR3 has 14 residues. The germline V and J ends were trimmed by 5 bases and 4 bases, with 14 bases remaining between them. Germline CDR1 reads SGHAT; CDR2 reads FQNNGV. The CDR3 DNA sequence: TGTGCCAGCAGCCTTACGAGAGGTTTCACTGAAGCTTTCTTT. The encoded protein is CASSLTRGFTEAFF.

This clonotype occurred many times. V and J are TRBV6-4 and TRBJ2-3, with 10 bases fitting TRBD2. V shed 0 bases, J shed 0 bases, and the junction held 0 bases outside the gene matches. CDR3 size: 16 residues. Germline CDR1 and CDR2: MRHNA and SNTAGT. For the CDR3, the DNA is TGTGCCAGCAGTGACTCGACTAGCGGGAGCACAGATACGCAGTATTTT. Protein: CASSDSTSGSTDTQYF.

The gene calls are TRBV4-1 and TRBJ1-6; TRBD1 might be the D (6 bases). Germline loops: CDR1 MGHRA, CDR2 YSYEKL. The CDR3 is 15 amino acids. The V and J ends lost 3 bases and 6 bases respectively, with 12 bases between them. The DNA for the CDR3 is TGCGCCAGCAGCCACCCCAGGGGTAGTAATTCACCCCTCCACTTT. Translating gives CASSHPRGSNSPLHF.

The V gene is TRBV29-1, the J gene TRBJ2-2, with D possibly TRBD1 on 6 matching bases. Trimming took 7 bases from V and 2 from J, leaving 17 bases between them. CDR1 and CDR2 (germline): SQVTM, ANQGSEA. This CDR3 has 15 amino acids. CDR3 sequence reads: CSALDRSINTGELFF. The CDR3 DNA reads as TGCAGCGCCCTGGACAGAAGTATAAACACCGGGGAGCTGTTTTTT.

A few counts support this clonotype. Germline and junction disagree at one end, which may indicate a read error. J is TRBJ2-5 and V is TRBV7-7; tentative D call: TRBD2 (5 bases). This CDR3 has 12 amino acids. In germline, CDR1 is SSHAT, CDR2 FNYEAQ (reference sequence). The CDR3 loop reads CASSYFGEIQYF. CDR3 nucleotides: TGTGCTAGCAGCTATTTTGGGGAGATCCAGTACTTC.

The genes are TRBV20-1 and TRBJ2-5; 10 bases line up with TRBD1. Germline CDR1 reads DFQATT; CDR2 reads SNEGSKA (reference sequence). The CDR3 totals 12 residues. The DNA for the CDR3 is TGCAGCCATGACAGGGGGCTGGAGACCCAGTACTTC. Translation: CSHDRGLETQYF.

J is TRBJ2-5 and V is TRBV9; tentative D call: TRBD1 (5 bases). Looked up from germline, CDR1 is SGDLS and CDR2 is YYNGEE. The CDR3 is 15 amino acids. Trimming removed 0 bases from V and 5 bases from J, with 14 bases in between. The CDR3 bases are TGTGCCAGCAGCGTAGTTGATGGGGCATGGGAGACCCAGTACTTC. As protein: CASSVVDGAWETQYF.

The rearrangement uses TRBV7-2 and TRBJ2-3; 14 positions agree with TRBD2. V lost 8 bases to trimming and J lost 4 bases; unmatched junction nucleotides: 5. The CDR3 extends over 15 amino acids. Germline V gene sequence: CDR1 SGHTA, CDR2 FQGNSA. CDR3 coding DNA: TGTGCCAGCGGGACTAGCGGGAGTGGGTCAGATACGCAGTATTTT. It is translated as CASGTSGSGSDTQYF.

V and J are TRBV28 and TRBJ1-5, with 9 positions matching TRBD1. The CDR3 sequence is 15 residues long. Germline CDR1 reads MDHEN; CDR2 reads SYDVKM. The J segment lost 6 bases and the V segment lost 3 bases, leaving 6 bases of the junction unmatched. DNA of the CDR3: TGTGCCAGCAGTTTTTGGGGACAGGGTAGTCAGCCCCAGCATTTT. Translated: CASSFWGQGSQPQHF. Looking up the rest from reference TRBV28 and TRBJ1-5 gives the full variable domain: DVKVTQSSRYLVKRTGEKVFLECVQDMDHENMFWYRQDPGLGLRLIYFSYDVKMKEKGDIPEGYSVSREKKERFSLILESASTNQTSMYLCASSFWGQGSQPQHFGDGTRLSIL.

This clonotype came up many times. DNA of the CDR3: TGTGCCATCAGTCCGCAGCTAGCTAATGAAAAACTGTTTTTT. It translates to CAISPQLANEKLFF. The chain combines TRBV10-3 with TRBJ1-4; D ambiguous. There are 14 residues in the CDR3. Trimming took 5 bases from V and 3 from J, leaving 10 bases between them. Looked up from germline, CDR1 is ENHRY and CDR2 is SYGVKD.

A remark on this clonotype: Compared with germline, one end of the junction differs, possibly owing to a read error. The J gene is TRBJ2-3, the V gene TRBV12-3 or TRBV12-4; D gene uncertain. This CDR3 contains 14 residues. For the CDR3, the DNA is TGTGCCACCGGAGATTGGGTGTCCACAGATGCGCAGTATTTT. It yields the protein CATGDWVSTDAQYF.

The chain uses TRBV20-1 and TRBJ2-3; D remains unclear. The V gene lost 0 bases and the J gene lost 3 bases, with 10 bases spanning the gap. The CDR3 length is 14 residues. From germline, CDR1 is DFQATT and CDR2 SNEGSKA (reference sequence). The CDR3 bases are TGCAGTGCTAGAGATCCCTCTAAAACAGATACGCAGTATTTT. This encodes CSARDPSKTDTQYF.

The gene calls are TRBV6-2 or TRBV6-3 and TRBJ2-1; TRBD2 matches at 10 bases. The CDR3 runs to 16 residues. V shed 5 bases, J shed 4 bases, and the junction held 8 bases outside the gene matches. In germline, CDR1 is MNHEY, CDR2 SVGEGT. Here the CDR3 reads CASSSSAGGPYNEQFF. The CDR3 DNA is TGTGCCAGCAGTAGTTCAGCGGGAGGGCCTTACAATGAGCAGTTCTTC.

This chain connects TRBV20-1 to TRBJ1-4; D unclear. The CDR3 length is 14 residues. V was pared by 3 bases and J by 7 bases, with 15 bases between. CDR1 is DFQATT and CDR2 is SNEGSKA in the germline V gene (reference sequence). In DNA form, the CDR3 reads TGCAGTGCTAGTGCGGGGTTAGGACTTGAAAAACTGTTTTTT. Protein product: CSASAGLGLEKLFF.

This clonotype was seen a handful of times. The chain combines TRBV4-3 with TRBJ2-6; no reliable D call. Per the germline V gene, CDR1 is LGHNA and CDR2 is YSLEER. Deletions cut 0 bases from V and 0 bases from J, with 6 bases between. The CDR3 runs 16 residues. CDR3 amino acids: CASSQEPASGANVLTF. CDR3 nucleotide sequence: TGCGCCAGCAGCCAAGAACCAGCCTCTGGGGCCAACGTCCTGACTTTC.

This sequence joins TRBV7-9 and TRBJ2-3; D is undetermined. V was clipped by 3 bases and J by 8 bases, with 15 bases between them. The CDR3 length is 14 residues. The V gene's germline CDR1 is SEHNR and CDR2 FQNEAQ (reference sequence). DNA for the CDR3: TGTGCCAGCAGCTTTTCAGGATCCTCCGTTACGCAGTATTTT. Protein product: CASSFSGSSVTQYF.

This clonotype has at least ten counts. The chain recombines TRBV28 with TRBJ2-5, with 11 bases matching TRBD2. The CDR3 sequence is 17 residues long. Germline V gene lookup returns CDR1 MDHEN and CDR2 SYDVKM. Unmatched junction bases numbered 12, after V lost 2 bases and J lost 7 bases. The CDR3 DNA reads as TGTGCCAGCAGTTTACTCGGCCTAGCGGGGGGTTTGGGGACCCAGTACTTC. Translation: CASSLLGLAGGLGTQYF.

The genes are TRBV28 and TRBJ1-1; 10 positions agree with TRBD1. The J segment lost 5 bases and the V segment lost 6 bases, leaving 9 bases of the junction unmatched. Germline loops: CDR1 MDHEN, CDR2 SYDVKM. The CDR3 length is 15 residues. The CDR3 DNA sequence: TGTGCCAGCAGGCGTACCGGGACAGGGGTTACTGAAGCTTTCTTT. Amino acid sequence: CASRRTGTGVTEAFF.

The CDR3 DNA follows: TGTGCCAGCAGGGGGGACGGAGGCTTTCAGCCCCAGCATTTT. This gives the protein CASRGDGGFQPQHF. This chain joins TRBV12-3 or TRBV12-4 and TRBJ1-5; TRBD1 might be the D (5 bases). Trimming cost V 6 bases and J 6 bases, with 15 bases left between them. The CDR3 runs to 14 residues.

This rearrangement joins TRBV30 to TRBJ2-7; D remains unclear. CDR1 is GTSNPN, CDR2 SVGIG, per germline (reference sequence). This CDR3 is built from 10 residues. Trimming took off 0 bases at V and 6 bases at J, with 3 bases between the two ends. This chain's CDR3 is CAWSVGEQYF. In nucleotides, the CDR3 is TGTGCCTGGAGTGTAGGCGAGCAGTACTTC.